Reported below is one T cell receptor (beta chain). The target antigen is unknown. This entry belongs to a study of identical twins. The study's findings and limits: Within beta out-of-frame sequences, the excess sharing observed between twins was weaker. Excess low generation probability was seen in twin-shared out-of-frame alpha sequences.

Germline V lookup: CDR1 SEHNR, CDR2 FQNEAQ (reference sequence). The CDR3 is 15 residues long. V lost 4 bases and J lost 3; bases outside the gene matches: 4. Carrying unique molecular identifiers, the cDNA also gained a universal primer site through template switching. MiXCR, run by TCRdb on the 5' RACE reads, gives a single entry per CDR3 protein. The table lists some 460,000 distinct CDR3 sequences, approximately 15% of them singletons. The sample was also linked to a second study, of yellow fever vaccine responses in identical twins.

The specimen sequenced was CD4+ T cells sorted from blood. This clonotype was obtained from a woman aged 18-35 years in good health. The chain joins TRBV7-9 to TRBJ2-2, with 8 bases fitting TRBD1. DNA for the CDR3: TGTGCCAGCAGCTCATGGACAGGGTACACCGGGGAGCTGTTTTTT. Protein sequence: CASSSWTGYTGELFF.